The 9 T cell receptor beta chains presented below share a single source sample, sequenced in a study of T cell responses to AZD1222 COVID-19 vaccine. The repertoire was sequenced with immunoSEQ multiplex PCR; TCRdb's copy has only in-frame clones and lacks some. The sample has roughly 150,000 clones, 75% to 90% seen once. The sample consisted of peripheral blood, taken after recovery from COVID-19. Source of these receptors: an adult who had recovered from COVID-19.

The chain combines TRBV15 with TRBJ1-5; 10 bases line up with TRBD1. The CDR3 contains 15 residues. After removal of 8 bases from V and 0 bases from J, the junction contained 4 bases not matched to a gene. Per the germline V gene, CDR1 is LNHNV and CDR2 is YYDKDF (reference sequence). The CDR3 nucleotides read TGTGCCACCCTACGGGACAGGGGTAGCAATCAGCCCCAGCATTTT. Translating it yields CATLRDRGSNQPQHF.

The chain couples TRBV5-4 to TRBJ1-1; D is perhaps TRBD1 (6 bases). Germline values: CDR1 SGHNT, CDR2 YYREEE (reference sequence). Trimming removed 4 bases from V and 0 bases from J, with 10 bases in between. The CDR3 is 14 residues long. CDR3 residues: CASSVGHLNTEAFF. The CDR3 DNA sequence: TGTGCCAGCAGCGTGGGACATCTGAACACTGAAGCTTTCTTT.

The J gene is TRBJ1-2, the V gene TRBV5-4; D remains ambiguous. The length of the CDR3 is 15 residues. The V gene lost 0 bases and the J gene lost 8 bases, with 17 bases spanning the gap. CDR1 is SGHNT and CDR2 is YYREEE in the germline V gene (reference sequence). CDR3: CASSLVGSAERGYTF. CDR3 DNA: TGTGCCAGCAGCTTGGTAGGCTCTGCGGAGAGGGGCTACACCTTC.

The genes are TRBV7-2 and TRBJ2-1; 8 nucleotides match TRBD2. With 1 base clipped from V and 8 bases from J, the junction kept 7 bases outside the gene matches. The CDR3 covers 15 residues. Per germline, CDR1 SGHTA and CDR2 FQGNSA. The chain's CDR3 is CASSLDPGGPHEQFF. DNA for the CDR3: TGTGCCAGCAGCTTAGATCCGGGGGGGCCCCATGAGCAGTTCTTC.

This clone was observed a handful of times. The V call is TRBV28, the J call TRBJ2-3, with 11 bases lining up with TRBD2. The ends lost 7 bases at V and 2 bases at J; junction bases unmatched: 2. Germline V CDR1 and CDR2: MDHEN, SYDVKM. CDR3 size: 14 residues. The CDR3 protein is CASKLAGDTDTQYF. CDR3 DNA: TGTGCCAGCAAACTAGCGGGAGACACAGATACGCAGTATTTT. The whole variable domain, remainder taken from reference TRBV28 and TRBJ2-3, is DVKVTQSSRYLVKRTGEKVFLECVQDMDHENMFWYRQDPGLGLRLIYFSYDVKMKEKGDIPEGYSVSREKKERFSLILESASTNQTSMYLCASKLAGDTDTQYFGPGTRLTVL.

This chain connects TRBV7-9 to TRBJ2-1; D ambiguous. The V end was cut by 1 base, the J end by 6 bases, with 4 bases between. The CDR3 has 12 residues. Germline CDR1 is SEHNR and CDR2 is FQNEAQ (reference sequence). The CDR3, as DNA: TGTGCCAGCAGCTTAGATTTCAATGAGCAGTTCTTC. This codes for CASSLDFNEQFF.

V is TRBV7-2 and J is TRBJ1-2; maybe TRBD1 (6 bases). Trimming left V 5 bases short and J 4 bases short, with 14 bases between. CDR1 is SGHTA, CDR2 FQGNSA, per germline. The CDR3 extends over 14 amino acids. CDR3 DNA: TGTGCCAGCAGCCCTACGACAGGTCCCTATGGCTACACCTTC. This codes for CASSPTTGPYGYTF.

The rearrangement links TRBV10-3 to TRBJ1-6; TRBD1 matches at 8 bases. J was trimmed by 5 bases and V by 5 bases; bases with no gene match: 5. CDR3 length: 15 amino acids. In germline, CDR1 is ENHRY, CDR2 SYGVKD. The CDR3 DNA is TGTGCCATCAGTCTCCAGGGGGCCGATAATTCACCCCTCCACTTT. Translation gives CAISLQGADNSPLHF.

A word on this clone: Other DNA variants within this sample encode the same CDR3. CDR3 coding DNA: TGTGCCAGCTCACCGACGGACTACGAGCAGTACTTC. Protein product: CASSPTDYEQYF. This chain connects TRBV18 to TRBJ2-7, with D unresolved. The CDR3 spans 12 residues. Germline V gene lookup returns CDR1 KGHSH and CDR2 LQKENI. Trimming took 3 bases from V and 3 from J, leaving 6 bases between them.